This T cell receptor (beta chain) was found in a study of cytomegalovirus exposure and HLA in healthy donors. Whole-study context: A previous analysis identified fewer than 130 million unique TCR beta sequences derived from roughly 190 million T cells.

This clone was counted between two and nine times. The antigen remains undetermined. Germline V CDR1 and CDR2: SGHDT, YYEEEE. CDR3 length equals 15 residues. The V and J ends lost 0 bases and 5 bases, in that order; junction bases with no gene match: 5. Study conclusions and caveats: Among the most significant clusters, several appeared linked to common viral pathogens in a later analysis.

PCR used 60 Vbeta primers and 13 Jbeta primers. Sequencing was performed with immunoSEQ multiplex PCR; in TCRdb, only in-frame clones are kept and a portion is missing. The sample shows roughly 110,000 clones, roughly 85% of them seen only once. V gene TRBV5-6 combines with J gene TRBJ1-1; 9 nucleotides match TRBD1. Sequenced input: PBMCs. This TCR was recovered from a man aged 25 to 45 in good health and CMV-seropositive. CDR3 nucleotide sequence: TGTGCCAGCAGCTTGGTAGGGACAGGGTGGACTGAAGCTTTCTTT. It specifies CASSLVGTGWTEAFF.